One sample yielded the 23 T cell receptor beta chains listed below, sequenced in a study of cytotoxic CD8 clonotypes in ibrutinib-treated CLL. Sequencing was performed with immunoSEQ multiplex PCR; in TCRdb, only in-frame clones are kept and a portion is missing. This repertoire shows some 200,000 clones, over 65% found once; its top ten account for roughly 5.8%. This specimen consisted of PBMCs, obtained after 12 months of ibrutinib treatment. The receptor set was obtained from a human donor with chronic lymphocytic leukemia.

The chain employs TRBV19 and TRBJ1-2; the D is unclear. Trimming shortened V by 9 bases and J by 1 base, and 15 bases separated the two germline ends. CDR1 and CDR2 from the germline V gene are LNHDA and SQIVND (reference sequence). CDR3 length equals 14 residues. CDR3 amino acids: CASTAHDRNYGYTF. CDR3 bases: TGTGCCAGCACCGCCCACGACCGTAACTATGGCTACACCTTC.

The rearrangement uses TRBV27 and TRBJ1-2; D is unclear. Deletions cut 2 bases from V and 2 bases from J, with 6 bases between. Looked up from germline, CDR1 is MNHEY and CDR2 is SMNVEV (reference sequence). The CDR3 covers 13 residues. In DNA form, the CDR3 reads TGTGCCAGCAGTTTAACGGAGAACTATGGCTACACCTTC. Residues: CASSLTENYGYTF.

This chain uses TRBV28 with TRBJ2-7; the D call may be TRBD1 or TRBD2 (5 bases each). Germline CDR1 MDHEN, CDR2 SYDVKM. CDR3 length equals 16 residues. Trimming left V 5 bases short and J 2 bases short, with 19 bases between. The CDR3: CASSTLRGPGAYEQYF. The CDR3, as DNA: TGTGCCAGCAGTACCCTTAGGGGTCCCGGGGCCTACGAGCAGTACTTC.

This sequence joins TRBV9 and TRBJ2-7; 10 positions match TRBD2. CDR1 is SGDLS and CDR2 is YYNGEE in the germline V gene. The CDR3 is 16 amino acids. With V trimmed by 0 bases and J by 4 bases, 7 bases remained unmatched. CDR3 amino acids: CASSVEASGGPYEQYF. The CDR3 nucleotides read TGTGCCAGCAGCGTAGAAGCTAGCGGGGGCCCTTACGAGCAGTACTTC.

The chain uses TRBV7-8 and TRBJ2-1; D remains unclear. The CDR3 spans 13 residues. Trimming stripped 7 bases from V and 10 bases from J, with 17 bases between. In germline, CDR1 is SGHVS, CDR2 FQNEAQ. In DNA, the CDR3 is TGTGCCAGCACCCCTCAAAAGTGGACGGAGCAGTTCTTC. Protein sequence: CASTPQKWTEQFF.

This clone was seen a handful of times. Written as DNA, the CDR3 is TGTGCCAGCAGCTTTGGCCAAGGGCCCTACGAGCAGTACTTC. Protein sequence: CASSFGQGPYEQYF. The chain has TRBV7-2 and TRBJ2-7; no clear D. Germline values: CDR1 SGHTA, CDR2 FQGNSA. The V gene lost 3 bases and the J gene lost 2 bases, with 11 bases spanning the gap. This CDR3 comprises 14 residues.

The genes are TRBV7-9 and TRBJ1-1, with D perhaps TRBD1 (5 bases). Germline V gives CDR1 SEHNR, CDR2 FQNEAQ (reference sequence). The CDR3 runs to 12 residues. The V and J ends lost 8 bases and 1 base respectively, with 8 bases between them. The DNA for the CDR3 is TGTGCCAGCGCTACAGGGAACACTGAAGCTTTCTTT. Translating gives CASATGNTEAFF.

In this sample, this clone turned up once. The V and J genes are TRBV5-1 and TRBJ1-6; D remains unclear. The ends were cut back, 6 bases at V and 4 bases at J, with 17 bases in the middle. This CDR3 has 16 residues. Per the germline V gene, CDR1 is SGHRS and CDR2 is YFSETQ. In DNA, the CDR3 is TGCGCCAGCAAATCCGAGGCAGGTCTATATAATTCACCCCTCCACTTT. Its protein product is CASKSEAGLYNSPLHF. Combining the CDR3 with reference TRBV5-1 and TRBJ1-6 gives the whole variable domain KAGVTQTPRYLIKTRGQQVTLSCSPISGHRSVSWYQQTPGQGLQFLFEYFSETQRNKGNFPGRFSGRQFSNSRSEMNVSTLELGDSALYLCASKSEAGLYNSPLHFGNGTRLTVT.

This rearrangement joins TRBV28 to TRBJ2-7, with 8 positions matching TRBD2. CDR3 length equals 15 residues. CDR1 and CDR2 (germline): MDHEN, SYDVKM. The V gene end was trimmed by 8 bases and the J gene end by 5 bases; junction bases not matched to a gene: 14. The CDR3: CASSIYAGGKDEQYF. In DNA, the CDR3 is TGTGCCAGCTCTATATATGCGGGAGGAAAAGACGAGCAGTACTTC.

The gene calls are TRBV19 and TRBJ1-6; TRBD1 matches at 7 bases. Trimming removed 5 bases from V and 7 bases from J; junction bases left unmatched: 11. The germline gives CDR1 LNHDA, CDR2 SQIVND (reference sequence). This CDR3 is built from 16 residues. In nucleotides, the CDR3 is TGTGCCAGTAGTGTCCGTCAACAGGGGAACAATTCACCCCTCCACTTT. This codes for CASSVRQQGNNSPLHF.

The V call is TRBV28, the J call TRBJ1-2; unclear D gene. This CDR3 comprises 12 residues. Germline V gene data show CDR1 as MDHEN and CDR2 as SYDVKM. V shed 3 bases and J shed 6 bases, with 8 bases lying between them. CDR3 in amino acids: CASSFSQDGYTF. CDR3 nucleotide sequence: TGTGCCAGCAGTTTTTCTCAGGATGGCTACACCTTC.

The chain uses TRBV30 and TRBJ2-7; 7 nucleotides match TRBD1. Germline-derived CDR1 and CDR2 are GTSNPN and SVGIG (reference sequence). The ends lost 2 bases at V and 6 bases at J; junction bases unmatched: 13. This CDR3 spans 15 amino acids. In DNA form, the CDR3 reads TGTGCCTGGAGTCCCCCTAGACAGGGAAGGAGCGAGCAGTACTTC. Translated: CAWSPPRQGRSEQYF. The full variable domain, its missing parts supplied by reference TRBV30 and TRBJ2-7, is SQTIHQWPATLVQPVGSPLSLECTVEGTSNPNLYWYRQAAGRGLQLLFYSVGIGQISSEVPQNLSASRPQDRQFILSSKKLLLSDSGFYLCAWSPPRQGRSEQYFGPGTRLTVT.

The V gene is TRBV15, the J gene TRBJ2-6; TRBD2 might be the D (5 bases). This CDR3 is built from 19 residues. Trimming removed 3 bases at V and 0 bases at J, with 18 bases between. Germline V gene data show CDR1 as LNHNV and CDR2 as YYDKDF (reference sequence). CDR3 sequence: CATSREGLNMGSGANVLTF. In DNA, the CDR3 is TGTGCCACCAGCAGGGAAGGACTGAATATGGGCTCTGGGGCCAACGTCCTGACTTTC.

About this clone itself: One junction end disagrees with the germline gene, perhaps due to a read error. The rearrangement uses TRBV7-7 and TRBJ2-5; tentative D call: TRBD1 (5 bases). This CDR3 has 14 amino acids. Germline CDR1 and CDR2: SSHAT and FNYEAQ (reference sequence). DNA of the CDR3: TGTGCTAGCAGCTTAGCAGGGCCTGGGGAGACCCAGTACTTC. Translating it yields CASSLAGPGETQYF.

The chain employs TRBV7-9 and TRBJ1-5; tentative D call: TRBD1 (6 bases). The V gene lost 5 bases and the J gene lost 6 bases, with 11 bases spanning the gap. CDR3 length equals 13 residues. Germline V gene sequence: CDR1 SEHNR, CDR2 FQNEAQ (reference sequence). For the CDR3, the DNA is TGTGCCAGCAGCCAATTAGGGGGTCAGCCCCAGCATTTT. Its protein is CASSQLGGQPQHF.

Ten or more counts support this clone. V is TRBV4-2 and J is TRBJ1-5; D not resolved. Trimming removed 7 bases at V and 6 bases at J, with 19 bases between. CDR3 length: 15 amino acids. Germline V gives CDR1 LGHNA, CDR2 YNFKEQ. Here the CDR3 reads CASKPGSLGFQPQHF. The CDR3 DNA sequence: TGTGCCAGCAAACCGGGAAGCCTAGGATTTCAGCCCCAGCATTTT.

The chain employs TRBV9 and TRBJ1-1; maybe TRBD1 (6 bases). The V gene lost 0 bases and the J gene lost 5 bases, with 14 bases spanning the gap. This CDR3 contains 15 residues. Germline V lookup: CDR1 SGDLS, CDR2 YYNGEE. CDR3 amino acids: CASSVGWGAQTEAFF. DNA for the CDR3: TGTGCCAGCAGCGTAGGATGGGGGGCGCAAACTGAAGCTTTCTTT.

The V gene is TRBV6-5, the J gene TRBJ2-5, with D perhaps TRBD1 or TRBD2 (5 bases each). The germline V and J ends were trimmed by 5 bases and 2 bases, with 12 bases remaining between them. The CDR3 is 14 residues long. CDR1 is MNHEY, CDR2 SVGAGI, per germline. The CDR3 is CASSTGRNQETQYF. The CDR3 bases are TGTGCCAGCAGTACGGGACGGAATCAAGAGACCCAGTACTTC.

V and J are TRBV30 and TRBJ2-7; D uncertain. V lost 6 bases, J lost 4 bases, and 7 bases lay in between. This CDR3 has 10 residues. From germline, CDR1 is GTSNPN and CDR2 SVGIG (reference sequence). The CDR3 sequence: CACGIYEQYF. CDR3 DNA sequence: TGTGCCTGCGGCATTTACGAGCAGTACTTC.

In this sample, this clone turned up once. CDR3 amino acids: CSVDFGNFGPGNTIYF. DNA for the CDR3: TGCAGCGTTGATTTTGGGAACTTCGGGCCTGGAAACACCATATATTTT. J is TRBJ1-3 and V is TRBV29-1; D not resolved. Germline lookup yields CDR1 SQVTM and CDR2 ANQGSEA. V lost 3 bases and J lost 2, with 17 bases in between. This CDR3 is built from 16 residues. The full variable domain, in which reference TRBV29-1 and TRBJ1-3 provide the parts outside the CDR3, is SAVISQKPSRDICQRGTSLTIQCQVDSQVTMMFWYRQQPGQSLTLIATANQGSEATYESGFVIDKFPISRPNLTFSTLTVSNMSPEDSSIYLCSVDFGNFGPGNTIYFGEGSWLTVV.

V gene TRBV30 combines with J gene TRBJ2-7; 12 bases align to TRBD2. The CDR3 is 13 amino acids. CDR1 is GTSNPN, CDR2 SVGIG, per germline (reference sequence). V trimming: 7 bases; J trimming: 5 bases; junction bases outside the gene matches: 6. The CDR3 sequence: CAFRGLAGNEQYF. The CDR3 DNA reads TGTGCCTTCCGAGGACTAGCGGGAAACGAGCAGTACTTC.

This chain connects TRBV5-6 to TRBJ1-3; D gene ambiguous. V was cut by 2 bases and J by 4 bases, with 10 bases left in between. Looked up from germline, CDR1 is SGHDT and CDR2 is YYEEEE. The CDR3 runs to 14 residues. CDR3 nucleotides: TGTGCCAGCAGCTTCCAGGTATCCGGAAACACCATATATTTT. It translates to CASSFQVSGNTIYF.

This clone has a handful of counts. The rearrangement joins TRBV9 to TRBJ1-1; D perhaps matches TRBD1 (6 bases). This CDR3 region has 13 residues. From germline, CDR1 is SGDLS and CDR2 YYNGEE. Deletions cut 4 bases from V and 1 base from J, with 8 bases between. CDR3 sequence: CASSLTGNTEAFF. As DNA, the CDR3 is TGTGCCAGCAGCCTGACAGGGAACACTGAAGCTTTCTTT.